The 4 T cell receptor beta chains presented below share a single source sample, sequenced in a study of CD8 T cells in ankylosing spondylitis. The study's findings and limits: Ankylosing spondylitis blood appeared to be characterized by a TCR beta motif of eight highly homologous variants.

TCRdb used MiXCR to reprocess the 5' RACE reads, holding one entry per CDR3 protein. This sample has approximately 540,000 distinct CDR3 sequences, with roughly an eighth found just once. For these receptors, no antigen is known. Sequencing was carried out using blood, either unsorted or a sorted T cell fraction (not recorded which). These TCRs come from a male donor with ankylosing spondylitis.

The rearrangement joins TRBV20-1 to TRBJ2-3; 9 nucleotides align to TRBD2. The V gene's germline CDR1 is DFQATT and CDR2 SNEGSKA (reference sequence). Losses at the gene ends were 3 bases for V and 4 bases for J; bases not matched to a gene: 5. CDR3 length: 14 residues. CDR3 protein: CSARPLAGPDTQYF. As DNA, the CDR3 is TGCAGTGCTAGGCCCCTAGCGGGACCAGATACGCAGTATTTT.

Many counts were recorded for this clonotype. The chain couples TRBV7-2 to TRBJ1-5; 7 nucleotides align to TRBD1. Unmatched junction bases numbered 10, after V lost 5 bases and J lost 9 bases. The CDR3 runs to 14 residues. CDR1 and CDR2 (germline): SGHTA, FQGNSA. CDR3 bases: TGTGCCAGCAGCCCTTCAGGGGGTGGGTGGCCCCAGCATTTT. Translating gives CASSPSGGGWPQHF.

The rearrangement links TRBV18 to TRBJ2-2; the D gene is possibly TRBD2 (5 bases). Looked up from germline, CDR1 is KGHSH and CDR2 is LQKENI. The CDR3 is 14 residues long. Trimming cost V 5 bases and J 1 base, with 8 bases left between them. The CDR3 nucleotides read TGTGCCAGCTCATCCGGACTGAACACCGGGGAGCTGTTTTTT. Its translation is CASSSGLNTGELFF.

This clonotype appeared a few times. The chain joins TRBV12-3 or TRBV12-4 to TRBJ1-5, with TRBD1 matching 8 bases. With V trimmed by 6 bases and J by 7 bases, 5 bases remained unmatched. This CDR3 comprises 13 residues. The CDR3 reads CASRQGVRQPQHF. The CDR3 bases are TGTGCCAGCAGACAGGGGGTCCGGCAGCCCCAGCATTTT.